The T cell receptor (beta chain) under discussion was sequenced for a study of blood T cell repertoires in COVID-19. The V gene's germline CDR1 is GTSNPN and CDR2 SVGIG (reference sequence). V lost 0 bases and J lost 1, with 15 bases in between. The CDR3 runs to 16 residues. The assay was immunoSEQ multiplex PCR, and TCRdb's table has in-frame clones only and misses some. The sample carries about 670,000 clones, 85% to 90% recorded once. This chain connects TRBV30 to TRBJ1-1; no reliable D call. The sample consisted of peripheral blood. The TCR was taken from a woman in her late teens or twenties with acute or convalescent COVID-19. The CDR3 bases are TGTGCCTGGAGTGTACCCAAATATCGCGGGAACACTGAAGCTTTCTTT. Residues: CAWSVPKYRGNTEAFF. Supplemented by reference TRBV30 and TRBJ1-1, the full variable domain reads SQTIHQWPATLVQPVGSPLSLECTVEGTSNPNLYWYRQAAGRGLQLLFYSVGIGQISSEVPQNLSASRPQDRQFILSSKKLLLSDSGFYLCAWSVPKYRGNTEAFFGQGTRLTVV.